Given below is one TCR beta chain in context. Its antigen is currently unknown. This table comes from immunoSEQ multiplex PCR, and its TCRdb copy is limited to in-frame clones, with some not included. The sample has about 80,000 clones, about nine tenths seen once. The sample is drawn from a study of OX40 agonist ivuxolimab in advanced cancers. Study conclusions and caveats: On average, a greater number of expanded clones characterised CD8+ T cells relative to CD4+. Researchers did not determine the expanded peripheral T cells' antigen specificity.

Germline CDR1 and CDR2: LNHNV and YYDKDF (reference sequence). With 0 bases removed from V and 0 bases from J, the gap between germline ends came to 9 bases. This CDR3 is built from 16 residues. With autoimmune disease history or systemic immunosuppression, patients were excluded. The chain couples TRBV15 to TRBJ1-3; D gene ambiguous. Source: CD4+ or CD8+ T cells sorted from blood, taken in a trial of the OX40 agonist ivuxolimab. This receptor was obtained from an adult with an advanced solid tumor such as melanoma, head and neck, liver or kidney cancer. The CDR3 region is CATSRDWAVSGNTIYF. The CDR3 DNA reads TGTGCCACCAGCAGAGATTGGGCAGTCTCTGGAAACACCATATATTTT.